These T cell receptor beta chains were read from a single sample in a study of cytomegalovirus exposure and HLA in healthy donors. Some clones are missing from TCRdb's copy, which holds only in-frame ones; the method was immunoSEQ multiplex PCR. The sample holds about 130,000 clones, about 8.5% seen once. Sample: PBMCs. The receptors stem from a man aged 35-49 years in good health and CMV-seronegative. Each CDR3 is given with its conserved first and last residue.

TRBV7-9,CASSFLGGNSPLHF
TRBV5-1,CASSLRGGRGDTQYF
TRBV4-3,CASSQDGGAIEQYF
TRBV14,CASSQSADTQYF
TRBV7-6,CASSPPGLGGATYNEQFF
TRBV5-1,CASSPGAGDYEQYF
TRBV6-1,CASNPGGPYNGQFF
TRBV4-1,CASSQGGSGDTQYF
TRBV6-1,CASSEGGYSNQPQHF
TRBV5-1,CASSSRTSGITDTQYF
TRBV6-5,CASSSSGGAPYEQYF
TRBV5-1,CASSLEGGGAGTEAFF
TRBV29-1,CSVDPAGGLRNEQFF
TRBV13,CASRTGGLDTEAFF
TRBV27,CASRANGGVTGGELFF
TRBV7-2,CASSLLDWPTDTQYF
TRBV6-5,CASSSGTRDTGELFF
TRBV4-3,CASSGLAGGPTDTQYF
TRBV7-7,CASSLGTGNEQFF
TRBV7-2,CASSHETGERTEAFF
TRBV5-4,CASGSGVTQETQYF
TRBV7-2,CASSGRQGGTEAFF
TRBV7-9,CASSFRSGVATNEKLFF
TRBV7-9,CASSFGGGNEQYF
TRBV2,CASSVQGAQPQHF
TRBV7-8,CASSLRSQGSSTEAFF
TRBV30,CAWSVSGTKNIQYF
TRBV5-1,CASSFRDMLNTEAFF
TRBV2,CASSEPFGGPHYGYTF
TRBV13,CASSLGSVGTRSRQQYF
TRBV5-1,CASSLLVATPYNEQFF
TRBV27,CASSLSGDTGELFF
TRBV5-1,CASSLGQGIQNEQFF
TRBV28,CASSSGLASYNEQFF